The clone carrying this T cell receptor beta chain was seen at least ten times. These data are taken from a study of T cells after yellow fever vaccination. Study overall: Those fractions that held only low numbers of cells were prepared using the SMART-Seq v4 Ultra Low Input RNA kit. General study results and limits: Peaking faster, on day 5 versus 15, the secondary response was nonetheless weaker. Detected again after the booster were most primary-vaccination clones, at 96% CD4 and around 91% CD8.

Conversion of TCR transcripts into cDNA relied on 5'RACE template switching, which added a universal primer site and UMIs. TCRdb passed the 5' RACE reads through MiXCR, listing each CDR3 protein once. In the table there are 11,000 to 15,000 distinct CDR3 sequences, 7.3% of which are singletons. V was pared by 3 bases and J by 3 bases, with 8 bases between. CDR3 length equals 13 residues. The germline V gene encodes CDR1 MNHNY and CDR2 SVGAGI (reference sequence). This sample comprised PBMCs, either bulk or a sorted T-cell subset (CD4+, CD8+, memory, or dextramer-sorted; not recorded which), obtained on the day of the yellow fever booster vaccination. This sequence was found in a young man who received the YFV17D yellow fever vaccine. V usage is TRBV6-6 and J usage is TRBJ1-1; D is unclear. The CDR3, as DNA: TGTGCCAGCAGTTATGAGATTTACACTGAAGCTTTCTTT. Translated, it gives CASSYEIYTEAFF.